The 16 T cell receptor beta chains in this list originate from one sample, sequenced in a study of T cells after posttransplantation cyclophosphamide. Sequencing used immunoSEQ multiplex PCR; TCRdb keeps in-frame clones, though not all of them. This sample has some 46,000 clones and no singletons, with more than 2% in the ten largest. The sequenced sample consisted of PBMCs. These receptors were taken from a middle-aged man in good health, CMV-negative, and a related stem cell transplant donor.

This clone was seen repeatedly, ten times or more. The chain combines TRBV6-5 with TRBJ2-2, with 7 bases aligning to TRBD1. CDR1 is MNHEY, CDR2 SVGAGI, per germline. This CDR3 has 13 residues. J lost 6 bases, V lost 6 bases, and 4 bases had no gene match. The CDR3 here is CASRTGVSGELFF. The CDR3 DNA reads as TGTGCCAGCAGAACAGGGGTGTCCGGGGAGCTGTTTTTT.

There are many counts of this clone. This chain uses TRBV19 with TRBJ2-2; D not resolved. The ends were cut back, 1 base at V and 5 bases at J, with 2 bases in the middle. The germline V gene has CDR1 LNHDA and CDR2 SQIVND (reference sequence). The CDR3 has 12 residues. This chain's CDR3 is CASSIATGELFF. CDR3 coding DNA: TGTGCCAGTAGTATAGCAACCGGGGAGCTGTTTTTT.

This clone was counted many times. The chain carries TRBV7-3 and TRBJ1-1, with a tentative D call TRBD1 (5 bases). Trimming pared 1 base from V and 1 base from J, leaving 13 bases between. The V gene's germline CDR1 is SGHTA and CDR2 FQGTGA. This CDR3 spans 16 amino acids. The CDR3 is CASSLMGRSANTEAFF. The CDR3 bases are TGTGCCAGCAGCTTAATGGGGCGGTCTGCGAACACTGAAGCTTTCTTT.

This clone was observed at least ten times. A junction end diverges from the germline sequence, so it may reflect a read error. The chain recombines TRBV18 with TRBJ2-7, with D possibly matching TRBD2 (6 bases). The CDR3 loop spans 14 amino acids. Germline values: CDR1 KGHSH, CDR2 LQKENI. CDR3 sequence: CASSPGGNPYKQYF. DNA for the CDR3: TGTGCCAGCTCACCTGGGGGGAACCCCTACAAGCAGTACTTC.

At least ten counts were recorded for this clone. This chain uses TRBV19 with TRBJ1-1; the D gene is possibly TRBD1 (6 bases). V lost 5 bases, J lost 1 base, and 11 bases lay in between. CDR3 length: 14 residues. Germline assignment: CDR1 LNHDA and CDR2 SQIVND (reference sequence). CDR3 amino acids: CASSVARGNTEAFF. The CDR3 DNA follows: TGTGCCAGTAGTGTCGCCAGGGGGAACACTGAAGCTTTCTTT.

In its sample, this clone was seen many times. The CDR3 reads CASGTGTGVTGELFF. The CDR3 coding sequence is TGTGCTAGCGGAACCGGGACAGGGGTAACCGGGGAGCTGTTTTTT. J is TRBJ2-2 and V is TRBV7-7; 10 positions agree with TRBD1. Germline values: CDR1 SSHAT, CDR2 FNYEAQ (reference sequence). This CDR3 contains 15 residues.

This chain uses TRBV4-3 with TRBJ2-3; 11 positions match TRBD2. V shed 0 bases, J shed 1 base, and the junction held 9 bases outside the gene matches. Per germline, CDR1 LGHNA and CDR2 YSLEER. The CDR3 extends over 19 amino acids. The DNA for the CDR3 is TGCGCCAGCAGCCAAGATCTAGTCACGGGACTAGCGGGCACAGATACGCAGTATTTT. This encodes CASSQDLVTGLAGTDTQYF.

This clone was detected many times. This chain uses TRBV7-3 with TRBJ1-6; 7 bases match TRBD1. Germline CDR1 reads SGHTA; CDR2 reads FQGTGA. This CDR3 has 13 amino acids. Trimming cost V 6 bases and J 9 bases; bases outside gene matches: 5. CDR3 protein: CASSLTGTSPLHF. The CDR3 bases are TGTGCCAGCAGTTTGACAGGGACTTCACCCCTCCACTTT.

This clone has more than one count but fewer than ten. This chain connects TRBV2 to TRBJ2-3, with a possible D match to TRBD2 (6 bases). V dropped 6 bases and J dropped 5 bases, with 21 bases sitting between them. The CDR3 spans 16 residues. Germline CDR1 and CDR2: SNHLY and FYNNEI. CDR3 DNA: TGTGCCAGCAGAGTCGACCGTAGCGGAAGTCTAGATACGCAGTATTTT. Protein sequence: CASRVDRSGSLDTQYF.

This clone has a count of ten or more. The chain recombines TRBV19 with TRBJ2-3, with 11 nucleotides matching TRBD2. The CDR3 is 16 residues long. V lost 5 bases, J lost 2 bases, and 6 bases stayed unmatched. Germline loops: CDR1 LNHDA, CDR2 SQIVND (reference sequence). The CDR3 coding sequence is TGTGCCAGTAGTGCCAAGACTAGCGGGAACACAGATACGCAGTATTTT. Encoded protein: CASSAKTSGNTDTQYF.

This clone was picked up a small number of times. The chain recombines TRBV7-2 with TRBJ2-1; 9 bases match TRBD2. V was pared by 4 bases and J by 4 bases, with 5 bases of the junction left unmatched. There are 15 residues in the CDR3. Per germline, CDR1 SGHTA and CDR2 FQGNSA. The CDR3, as DNA: TGTGCCAGCAGCTCCGGACTAGCGATTTACAATGAGCAGTTCTTC. This gives the protein CASSSGLAIYNEQFF.

Many counts were recorded for this clone. The chain uses TRBV19 and TRBJ2-5, with 11 bases aligning to TRBD2. CDR3 length equals 14 residues. From germline, CDR1 is LNHDA and CDR2 SQIVND (reference sequence). The J segment lost 7 bases and the V segment lost 2 bases, leaving 3 bases of the junction unmatched. Written as DNA, the CDR3 is TGTGCCAGTAGTATAACCGGGACTAGCGGGACCCAGTACTTC. Encoded protein: CASSITGTSGTQYF.

This clone has at least ten counts. V usage is TRBV19 and J usage is TRBJ2-2, with 8 bases identical to TRBD1. Trimming at V came to 7 bases and at J to 5 bases, leaving 9 bases not matched to a gene. Germline V gene data show CDR1 as LNHDA and CDR2 as SQIVND (reference sequence). The CDR3 runs to 15 residues. CDR3 coding DNA: TGTGCCAGTACCTCCGGACAGGGTGGAACCGGGGAGCTGTTTTTT. Translated, it gives CASTSGQGGTGELFF.

This clone was picked up many times. The chain uses TRBV4-1 and TRBJ1-1; 7 bases fit TRBD1. The V segment lost 1 base and the J segment 1 base; nucleotides outside the gene matches: 9. The germline V gene has CDR1 MGHRA and CDR2 YSYEKL. This CDR3 is built from 17 residues. The CDR3 sequence: CASSQGDSYARNTEAFF. The CDR3 nucleotides are TGCGCCAGCAGCCAAGGGGACAGCTATGCGAGGAACACTGAAGCTTTCTTT.

This clone was detected ten times or more. The chain employs TRBV11-3 and TRBJ2-1; 7 nucleotides match TRBD2. This CDR3 contains 15 residues. Germline V gene sequence: CDR1 SGHNT, CDR2 YENEEA. Trimming removed 5 bases from V and 7 bases from J; junction bases left unmatched: 11. CDR3 residues: CASSPLTGGLNEQFF. In DNA form, the CDR3 reads TGTGCCAGCAGCCCCCTGACGGGAGGATTGAATGAGCAGTTCTTC.

The CDR3 region is CAWSRLASTDTQYF. As DNA, the CDR3 is TGTGCCTGGTCGAGGCTAGCGAGCACAGATACGCAGTATTTT. The gene calls are TRBV30 and TRBJ2-3; possible D gene TRBD2, 6 bases. This CDR3 has 14 residues. The V and J ends lost 5 bases and 0 bases respectively, with 12 bases between them. Germline lookup yields CDR1 GTSNPN and CDR2 SVGIG (reference sequence).